The next 28 T cell receptor beta chains were all read from a single sample in a study of T cell responses to AZD1222 COVID-19 vaccine (dated by TCRdb to the early 2020s). The library came from the immunoSEQ multiplex PCR assay. TCRdb provides this immuneACCESS table in a form limited to in-frame rearrangements. Some clones are lacking; in checked studies, under half of them reflect an unresolved V gene, and why the rest are absent is not known. The sample yields about 130,000 clones; around 90% were counted once. In total, the top ten clones hold 7.6% of the sample. The time point label, as the study defines it: baseline before first vaccination. The sample in question was peripheral blood, obtained on day 0 of AZD1222 vaccination. The receptors were gathered from an adult in good health.

This chain joins TRBV27 and TRBJ1-6, with 8 bases lining up with TRBD1. The junction had 4 bases not matched to a gene; V was cut back by 0 bases and J by 9 bases. Per the germline V gene, CDR1 is MNHEY and CDR2 is SMNVEV (reference sequence). The CDR3 contains 15 residues. The CDR3 DNA follows: TGTGCCAGCAGTTTATCTCAGGGGGCGGCTTCACCCCTCCACTTT. This codes for CASSLSQGAASPLHF.

The chain links TRBV21-1 to TRBJ1-1; TRBD1 was called by the table and not checked on the DNA. TRBV21-1 is given as a pseudogene. CDR3 length equals 14 residues. The CDR3 is CASSHLPGEVRAFF. CDR3 sequence (DNA): TGTGCCAGCAGCCACCTCCCAGGGGAAGTTAGGGCTTTCTTT.

J is TRBJ2-2 and V is TRBV7-2; D call uncertain. CDR1 SGHTA and CDR2 FQGNSA come from the germline V gene. V lost 4 bases to trimming and J lost 3 bases, with 3 bases between them. The CDR3 contains 12 residues. CDR3 nucleotides: TGTGCCAGCAGCTCCCACACCGGGGAGCTGTTTTTT. This gives the protein CASSSHTGELFF.

The chain carries TRBV25-1 and TRBJ2-2; D remains ambiguous. CDR3 length equals 14 residues. Germline-derived CDR1 and CDR2 are MGHDK and SYGVNS. Trimming removed 0 bases from V and 6 bases from J, with 8 bases in between. The CDR3 DNA reads TGTGCCAGCAGTGAATATAAGGTGGCCGGGGAGCTGTTTTTT. The encoded protein is CASSEYKVAGELFF.

This chain uses TRBV9 with TRBJ2-5, with a tentative D call TRBD2 (5 bases). V was pared by 3 bases and J by 1 base, with 10 bases between. The CDR3 covers 14 residues. CDR1 and CDR2 (germline): SGDLS, YYNGEE. CDR3 residues: CASSGGSVQETQYF. The CDR3 region has the DNA TGTGCCAGCAGCGGTGGTAGCGTCCAAGAGACCCAGTACTTC.

The table lists this clone with a few counts. The chain recombines TRBV3-1 (or the pseudogene TRBV3-2) with TRBJ2-2; the D is unclear. The CDR3 is 13 amino acids. CDR1 LGHDT and CDR2 YNNKEL come from the germline V gene (reference sequence). V lost 1 base and J 8 bases, leaving 8 bases between the germline ends. CDR3 in amino acids: CASSQGSAGELFF. The CDR3 DNA sequence: TGTGCCAGCAGCCAAGGAAGTGCGGGGGAGCTGTTTTTT.

CDR3 in DNA: TGTGCCAGCAAGACGCCGGCCGTGCTCAACACCATATATTTT. Protein product: CASKTPAVLNTIYF. This rearrangement joins TRBV6-5 to TRBJ1-3; D gene uncertain. Trimming took 7 bases from V and 7 from J, leaving 17 bases between them. This CDR3 has 14 amino acids. CDR1 MNHEY and CDR2 SVGAGI come from the germline V gene.

This chain links TRBV9 with TRBJ1-1; D is unclear. Deletions cut 0 bases from V and 4 bases from J, with 13 bases between. The CDR3 spans 15 residues. The V gene's germline CDR1 is SGDLS and CDR2 YYNGEE. In DNA form, the CDR3 reads TGTGCCAGCAGCGTAGGGGAACGCACGGGCACTGAAGCTTTCTTT. It is translated as CASSVGERTGTEAFF.

This clone was detected once. The chain couples TRBV10-1 to TRBJ2-2, with 7 bases lining up with TRBD1. Per germline, CDR1 WNHNN and CDR2 SYGVQD (reference sequence). V gave up 3 bases and J gave up 6 bases; unmatched junction bases: 7. This CDR3 comprises 15 residues. CDR3: CASSDRTTGPGELFF. DNA of the CDR3: TGCGCCAGCAGTGACCGGACGACAGGGCCCGGGGAGCTGTTTTTT.

The chain uses TRBV12-2 and TRBJ1-2. TRBV12-2 is listed as a pseudogene. CDR3 length equals 15 residues. The CDR3 bases are TGTGCAAGTCGCTTAGTTTCGGGGATGGTAAATGGCTACACCTTC. It yields the protein CASRLVSGMVNGYTF.

This chain connects TRBV12-5 to TRBJ2-5; the match to TRBD2 covers 13 bases. Germline V CDR1 and CDR2: LGHNT, FRNRAP. Trimming removed 6 bases from V and 5 bases from J; junction bases left unmatched: 6. The CDR3 loop spans 15 amino acids. The CDR3 DNA is TGTGCTAGTGGACTAGCGGGAGGGCCGGGGGAGACCCAGTACTTC. Translating gives CASGLAGGPGETQYF.

This clone was recorded once. The rearrangement joins TRBV24-1 to TRBJ2-7; maybe TRBD1 (6 bases). Germline CDR1 and CDR2: KGHDR and SFDVKD. The CDR3 consists of 14 residues. Trimming cost V 4 bases and J 3 bases, with 12 bases left between them. CDR3 sequence (DNA): TGTGCCACCAGTGAGCCAGGGGTGGGCTACGAGCAGTACTTC. This codes for CATSEPGVGYEQYF.

This chain links TRBV24-1 with TRBJ2-3; tentative D call: TRBD1 (6 bases). The CDR3 is 14 amino acids. The V end lost 4 bases, the J end lost 3 bases, and 10 bases lay between the germline ends. Germline assignment: CDR1 KGHDR and CDR2 SFDVKD. The CDR3 DNA reads as TGTGCCACCAGTGACCCCGGGACAACAGATACGCAGTATTTT. Its protein is CATSDPGTTDTQYF.

J is TRBJ2-2 and V is TRBV7-6; 12 bases are a match to TRBD2. The CDR3 spans 18 residues. Germline lookup yields CDR1 SGHVS and CDR2 FNYEAQ. Germline trimming cut 2 bases from V and 5 bases from J; bases unmatched to any gene: 9. The CDR3 sequence is CASSLRRTSGKGTGELFF. CDR3 coding DNA: TGTGCCAGCAGCTTACGTAGGACTAGCGGGAAAGGTACCGGGGAGCTGTTTTTT. The entire variable domain, with the rest obtained from reference TRBV7-6 and TRBJ2-2, is as follows: GAGVSQSPRYKVTKRGQDVALRCDPISGHVSLYWYRQALGQGPEFLTYFNYEAQQDKSGLPNDRFSAERPEGSISTLTIQRTEQRDSAMYRCASSLRRTSGKGTGELFFGEGSRLTVL.

This rearrangement joins TRBV19 to TRBJ1-5, with D maybe TRBD1 (5 bases). This CDR3 spans 15 amino acids. V lost 0 bases to trimming and J lost 3 bases, with 9 bases between them. Germline CDR1 reads LNHDA; CDR2 reads SQIVND (reference sequence). CDR3 sequence: CASSIDTGFNQPQHF. The CDR3 bases are TGTGCCAGTAGTATAGATACAGGATTCAATCAGCCCCAGCATTTT.

Remarks on this clone: In the same sample, other DNA sequences code for this CDR3. The V and J genes are TRBV5-1 and TRBJ1-1; no clear D. The CDR3 runs to 14 residues. Trimming left V 1 base short and J 2 bases short, with 9 bases between. The germline CDR1 and CDR2 sequences are SGHRS and YFSETQ. The CDR3 loop reads CASSLRAENTEAFF. The CDR3 DNA follows: TGCGCCAGCAGCTTGAGGGCGGAAAACACTGAAGCTTTCTTT.

This clone was seen a single time. The V gene is TRBV7-8, the J gene TRBJ1-1, with a weak D call TRBD1 (5 bases). The CDR3 loop spans 15 amino acids. Trimming cost V 3 bases and J 7 bases, with 18 bases left between them. Germline V lookup: CDR1 SGHVS, CDR2 FQNEAQ. CDR3 DNA sequence: TGTGCCAGCAGCTTGGTCGGGGCGCAGGGAGGTGAAGCTTTCTTT. This codes for CASSLVGAQGGEAFF.

The chain combines TRBV29-1 with TRBJ2-3; D gene uncertain. CDR1 is SQVTM, CDR2 ANQGSEA, per germline. The CDR3 runs to 13 residues. V lost 3 bases and J lost 6, with 13 bases in between. The CDR3 loop reads CSVDEVVGDTQYF. Here the CDR3 DNA reads TGCAGCGTTGATGAGGTCGTTGGGGATACGCAGTATTTT.

The chain carries TRBV28 and TRBJ2-7; TRBD2 matches 8 bases. Per the germline V gene, CDR1 is MDHEN and CDR2 is SYDVKM. With V trimmed by 8 bases and J by 5 bases, 8 bases remained unmatched. The CDR3 is made up of 13 amino acids. The CDR3 bases are TGTGCCAGCGTCGGGGGGGCGAAGAACGAGCAGTACTTC. Translation gives CASVGGAKNEQYF.

The V call is TRBV27, the J call TRBJ1-1; D possibly corresponds to TRBD1 (5 bases). The V end was cut by 5 bases, the J end by 0 bases, with 10 bases between. In germline, CDR1 is MNHEY, CDR2 SMNVEV (reference sequence). The CDR3 is made up of 14 amino acids. DNA of the CDR3: TGTGCCAGCAGTCAACAGGCGATGAACACTGAAGCTTTCTTT. Amino acids: CASSQQAMNTEAFF.

This clone was found a few times. The J gene is TRBJ2-7, the V gene TRBV7-9; D gene ambiguous. The germline CDR1 and CDR2 sequences are SEHNR and FQNEAQ (reference sequence). This CDR3 comprises 13 residues. The V end was cut by 7 bases, the J end by 5 bases, with 15 bases between. The CDR3 protein is CASTGRVGDEQYF. CDR3 coding DNA: TGTGCCAGCACGGGTAGGGTTGGCGACGAGCAGTACTTC.

The V gene is TRBV7-2, the J gene TRBJ1-1, with a tentative D call TRBD1 (6 bases). Trimming pared 4 bases from V and 0 bases from J, leaving 18 bases between. CDR3 length: 17 amino acids. Germline values: CDR1 SGHTA, CDR2 FQGNSA. CDR3: CASSSPMDRQLNTEAFF. The CDR3 DNA reads TGTGCCAGCAGCTCACCGATGGACAGACAACTGAACACTGAAGCTTTCTTT.

The rearrangement uses TRBV5-6 and TRBJ1-1; D perhaps matches TRBD1 (5 bases). Trimming took 6 bases from V and 7 from J, leaving 22 bases between them. The CDR3 runs 15 residues. CDR1 SGHDT and CDR2 YYEEEE come from the germline V gene. The CDR3 DNA reads TGTGCCAGCACCCGATTTTGGGGCGACGGGGGTGAAGCTTTCTTT. It specifies CASTRFWGDGGEAFF.

The chain links TRBV20-1 to TRBJ2-7, with D tentatively TRBD1 or TRBD2 (5 bases each). Germline CDR1 and CDR2: DFQATT and SNEGSKA (reference sequence). The CDR3 totals 14 residues. Between the trimmed V and J ends, which lost 3 bases and 5 bases, there was a span of 17 bases. The CDR3 loop is CSASKGPLADEQYF. Written as DNA, the CDR3 is TGCAGTGCTAGTAAGGGACCCCTAGCAGACGAGCAGTACTTC.

This chain uses TRBV29-1 with TRBJ2-5; D call uncertain. V lost 2 bases to trimming and J lost 7 bases, with 11 bases between them. The germline V gene encodes CDR1 SQVTM and CDR2 ANQGSEA. CDR3 length: 12 amino acids. The CDR3 nucleotides read TGCAGCGTTGAACGGTCTGGAAGGACCCAGTACTTC. This sequence encodes CSVERSGRTQYF.

The chain uses TRBV25-1 and TRBJ2-6; D not certain. V lost 1 base and J lost 2, with 9 bases in between. Germline lookup yields CDR1 MGHDK and CDR2 SYGVNS. The CDR3 covers 16 residues. The CDR3 DNA reads TGTGCCAGCAGTGAATTGGGATCTACTGGGGCCAACGTCCTGACTTTC. Translating it yields CASSELGSTGANVLTF.

This clone showed up just once. This chain uses TRBV5-1 with TRBJ1-1; the D gene is possibly TRBD1 (6 bases). The CDR3 consists of 14 residues. Per the germline V gene, CDR1 is SGHRS and CDR2 is YFSETQ. V was shortened by 6 bases and J by 4 bases, with 16 bases between the two germline ends. CDR3 coding DNA: TGCGCCAGCATTCCAGGGGAGGGGGGCACTGAAGCTTTCTTT. Translated: CASIPGEGGTEAFF. Filled out from reference TRBV5-1 and TRBJ1-1, the complete variable domain reads KAGVTQTPRYLIKTRGQQVTLSCSPISGHRSVSWYQQTPGQGLQFLFEYFSETQRNKGNFPGRFSGRQFSNSRSEMNVSTLELGDSALYLCASIPGEGGTEAFFGQGTRLTVV.

V and J are TRBV29-1 and TRBJ2-7; 10 nucleotides line up with TRBD1. After removal of 7 bases from V and 6 bases from J, the junction contained 6 bases not matched to a gene. CDR1 is SQVTM, CDR2 ANQGSEA, per germline. This CDR3 is 12 amino acids long. CDR3 in DNA: TGCAGCGCGGGACAGGGGAACGGCGAGCAGTACTTC. This gives the protein CSAGQGNGEQYF.